This T cell receptor (beta chain) was retrieved from a study of OX40 agonist ivuxolimab in advanced cancers. Libraries were prepared by immunoSEQ multiplex PCR; TCRdb keeps only in-frame clonotypes and omits some of them. Of around 53,000 clones detected, around nine tenths appear once; the ten largest clones hold 0.64%. The sample here was CD4+ or CD8+ T cells sorted from blood, taken in a trial of the OX40 agonist ivuxolimab. The sequence was obtained from an adult with an advanced solid tumor such as melanoma, head and neck, liver or kidney cancer.

CDR3 in DNA: TGCGCCAGCAAGAGACAGGGTACAGAGGCACAGCAGTACTTC. Translated: CASKRQGTEAQQYF. The V call is TRBV10-2, the J call TRBJ2-7; 7 nucleotides align to TRBD1. With 7 bases clipped from V and 8 bases from J, the junction kept 14 bases outside the gene matches. Per germline, CDR1 WSHSY and CDR2 SAAADI. The CDR3 covers 14 residues.